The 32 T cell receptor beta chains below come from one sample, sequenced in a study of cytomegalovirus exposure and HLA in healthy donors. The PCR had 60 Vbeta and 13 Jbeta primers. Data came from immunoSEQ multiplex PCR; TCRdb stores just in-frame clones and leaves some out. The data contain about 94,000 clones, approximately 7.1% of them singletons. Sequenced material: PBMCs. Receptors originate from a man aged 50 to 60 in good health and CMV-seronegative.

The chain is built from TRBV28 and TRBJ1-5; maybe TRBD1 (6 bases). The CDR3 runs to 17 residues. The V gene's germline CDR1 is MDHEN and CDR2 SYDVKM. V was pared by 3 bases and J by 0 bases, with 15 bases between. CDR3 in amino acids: CASSFWAGDYSNQPQHF. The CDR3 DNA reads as TGTGCCAGCAGTTTCTGGGCAGGGGATTATAGCAATCAGCCCCAGCATTTT.

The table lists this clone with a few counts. The chain's CDR3 is CASSRATGVPDTQYF. The CDR3 DNA is TGTGCCAGCAGTCGGGCGACAGGGGTGCCAGATACGCAGTATTTT. The gene calls are TRBV6-1 and TRBJ2-3; 8 nucleotides line up with TRBD1. V dropped 5 bases and J dropped 4; count of bases not matched to a gene: 8. CDR1 and CDR2 from the germline V gene are MNHNS and SASEGT. The CDR3 loop spans 15 amino acids.

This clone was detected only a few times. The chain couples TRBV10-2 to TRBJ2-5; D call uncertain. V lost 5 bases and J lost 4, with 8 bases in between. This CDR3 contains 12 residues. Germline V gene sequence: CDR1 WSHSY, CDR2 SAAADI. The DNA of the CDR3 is TGCGCCAGCAGTCAAGCTGGAGAGACCCAGTACTTC. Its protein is CASSQAGETQYF.

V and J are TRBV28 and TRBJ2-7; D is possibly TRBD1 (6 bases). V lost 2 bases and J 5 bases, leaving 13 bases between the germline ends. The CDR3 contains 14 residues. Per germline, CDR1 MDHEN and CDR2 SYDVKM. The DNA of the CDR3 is TGTGCCAGCAGTTTACCCAGGGGTGGAGACGAGCAGTACTTC. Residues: CASSLPRGGDEQYF.

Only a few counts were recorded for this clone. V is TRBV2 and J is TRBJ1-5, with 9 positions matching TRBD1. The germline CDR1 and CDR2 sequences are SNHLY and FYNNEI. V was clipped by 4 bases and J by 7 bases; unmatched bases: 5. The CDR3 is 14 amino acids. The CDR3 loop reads CASSGTGGEQPQHF. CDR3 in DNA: TGTGCCAGCAGTGGTACAGGGGGCGAACAGCCCCAGCATTTT.

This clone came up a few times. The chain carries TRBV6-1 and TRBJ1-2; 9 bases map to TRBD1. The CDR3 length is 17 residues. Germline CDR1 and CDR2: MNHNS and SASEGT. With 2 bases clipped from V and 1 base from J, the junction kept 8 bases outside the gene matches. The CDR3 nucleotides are TGTGCCAGCAGTGAAATGGGGGGGACAGGGCTTAACTATGGCTACACCTTC. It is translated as CASSEMGGTGLNYGYTF.

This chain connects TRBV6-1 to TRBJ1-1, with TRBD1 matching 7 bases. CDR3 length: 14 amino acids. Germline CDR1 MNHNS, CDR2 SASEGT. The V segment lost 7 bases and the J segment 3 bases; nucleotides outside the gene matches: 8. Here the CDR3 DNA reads TGTGCCAGCATTGACAGGGTCGGATACACTGAAGCTTTCTTT. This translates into CASIDRVGYTEAFF.

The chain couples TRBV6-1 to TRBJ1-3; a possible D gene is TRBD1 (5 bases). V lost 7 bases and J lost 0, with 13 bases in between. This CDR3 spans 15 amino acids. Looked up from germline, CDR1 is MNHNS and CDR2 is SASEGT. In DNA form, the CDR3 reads TGTGCCAGCACCCAGGATGGACACTCTGGAAACACCATATATTTT. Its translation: CASTQDGHSGNTIYF.

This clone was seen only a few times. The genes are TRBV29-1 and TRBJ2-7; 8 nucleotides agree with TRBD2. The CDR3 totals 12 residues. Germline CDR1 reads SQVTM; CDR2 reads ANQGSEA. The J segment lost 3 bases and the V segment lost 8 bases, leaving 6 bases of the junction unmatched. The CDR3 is CSFISGIYEQYF. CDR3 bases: TGCAGCTTCATTAGCGGGATCTACGAGCAGTACTTC.

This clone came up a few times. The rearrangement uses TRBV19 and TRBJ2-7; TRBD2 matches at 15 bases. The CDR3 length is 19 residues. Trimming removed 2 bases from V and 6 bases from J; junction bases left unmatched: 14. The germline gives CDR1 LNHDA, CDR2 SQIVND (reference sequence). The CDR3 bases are TGTGCCAGTAGTATATCATGGGTCGGGACTAGCGGGAGGTACGTCGAGCAGTACTTC. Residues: CASSISWVGTSGRYVEQYF.

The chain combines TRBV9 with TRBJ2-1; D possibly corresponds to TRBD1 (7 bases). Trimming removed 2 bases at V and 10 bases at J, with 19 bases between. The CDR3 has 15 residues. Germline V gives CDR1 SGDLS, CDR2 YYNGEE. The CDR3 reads CASSVRQGGTGEQFF. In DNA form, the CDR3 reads TGTGCCAGCAGCGTCCGACAGGGAGGAACTGGGGAGCAGTTCTTC.

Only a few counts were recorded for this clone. The chain's CDR3 is CASSIAGFGYTF. The CDR3 bases are TGTGCCAGCAGTATAGCGGGGTTCGGCTACACCTTC. V and J are TRBV28 and TRBJ1-2; no definite D call. Trimming took 5 bases from V and 8 from J, leaving 12 bases between them. The CDR3 extends over 12 amino acids. Germline CDR1 reads MDHEN; CDR2 reads SYDVKM.

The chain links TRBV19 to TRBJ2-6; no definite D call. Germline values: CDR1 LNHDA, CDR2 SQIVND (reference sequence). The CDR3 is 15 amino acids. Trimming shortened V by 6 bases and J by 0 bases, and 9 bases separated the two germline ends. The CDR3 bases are TGTGCCAGTAGCCTAGTATCCTCTGGGGCCAACGTCCTGACTTTC. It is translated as CASSLVSSGANVLTF.

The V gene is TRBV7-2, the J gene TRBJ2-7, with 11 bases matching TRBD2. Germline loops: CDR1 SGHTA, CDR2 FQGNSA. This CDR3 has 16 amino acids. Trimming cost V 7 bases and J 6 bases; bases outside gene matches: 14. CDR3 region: CASTLVETLAGVEQYF. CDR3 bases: TGTGCCAGCACCCTCGTAGAAACACTAGCGGGAGTCGAGCAGTACTTC.

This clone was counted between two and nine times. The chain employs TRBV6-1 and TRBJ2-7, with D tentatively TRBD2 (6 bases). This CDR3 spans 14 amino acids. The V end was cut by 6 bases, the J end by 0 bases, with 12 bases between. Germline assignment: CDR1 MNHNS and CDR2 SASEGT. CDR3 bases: TGTGCCAGCAGGAGCCGGGACTCCTCCTACGAGCAGTACTTC. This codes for CASRSRDSSYEQYF.

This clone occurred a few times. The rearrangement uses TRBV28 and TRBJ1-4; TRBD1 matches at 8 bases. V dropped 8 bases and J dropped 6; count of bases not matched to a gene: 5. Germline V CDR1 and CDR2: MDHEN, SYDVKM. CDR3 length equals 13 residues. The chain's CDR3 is CASQGALDEKLFF. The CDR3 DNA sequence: TGTGCCAGCCAGGGGGCATTGGATGAAAAACTGTTTTTT.

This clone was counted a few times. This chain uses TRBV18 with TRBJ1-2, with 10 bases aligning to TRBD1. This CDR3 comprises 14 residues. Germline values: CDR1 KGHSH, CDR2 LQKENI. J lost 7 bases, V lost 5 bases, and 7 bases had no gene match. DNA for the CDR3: TGTGCCAGCTCAGCCGGGACAGGGGTCGCTGGCTACACCTTC. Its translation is CASSAGTGVAGYTF.

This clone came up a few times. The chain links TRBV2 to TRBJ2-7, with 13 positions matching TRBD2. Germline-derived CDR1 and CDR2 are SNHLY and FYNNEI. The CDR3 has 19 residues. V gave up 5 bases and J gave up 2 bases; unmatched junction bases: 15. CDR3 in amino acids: CASSLPMTSGGPNPYEQYF. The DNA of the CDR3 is TGTGCCAGCAGTCTTCCTATGACTAGCGGGGGGCCTAACCCCTACGAGCAGTACTTC.

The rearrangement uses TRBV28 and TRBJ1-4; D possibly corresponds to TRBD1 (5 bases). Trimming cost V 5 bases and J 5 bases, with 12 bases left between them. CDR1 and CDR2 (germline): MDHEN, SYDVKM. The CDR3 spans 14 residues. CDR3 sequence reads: CASSRTKPNEKLFF. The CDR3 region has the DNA TGTGCCAGCAGTCGGACAAAGCCCAATGAAAAACTGTTTTTT. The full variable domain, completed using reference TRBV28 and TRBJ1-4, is DVKVTQSSRYLVKRTGEKVFLECVQDMDHENMFWYRQDPGLGLRLIYFSYDVKMKEKGDIPEGYSVSREKKERFSLILESASTNQTSMYLCASSRTKPNEKLFFGSGTQLSVL.

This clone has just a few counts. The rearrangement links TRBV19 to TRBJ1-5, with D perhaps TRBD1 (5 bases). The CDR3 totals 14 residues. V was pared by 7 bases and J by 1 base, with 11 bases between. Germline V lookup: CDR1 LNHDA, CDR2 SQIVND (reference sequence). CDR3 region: CASTLDRSNQPQHF. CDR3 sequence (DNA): TGTGCCAGTACCCTAGACAGAAGCAATCAGCCCCAGCATTTT.

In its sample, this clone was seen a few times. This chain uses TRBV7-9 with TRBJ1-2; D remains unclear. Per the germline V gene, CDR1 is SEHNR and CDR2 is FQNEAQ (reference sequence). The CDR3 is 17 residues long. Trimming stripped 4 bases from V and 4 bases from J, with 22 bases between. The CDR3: CASSSIRADLDGYGYTF. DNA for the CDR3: TGTGCCAGCAGCTCAATTCGGGCGGACTTGGATGGCTATGGCTACACCTTC. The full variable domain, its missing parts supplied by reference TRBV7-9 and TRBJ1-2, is DTGVSQNPRHKITKRGQNVTFRCDPISEHNRLYWYRQTLGQGPEFLTYFQNEAQLEKSRLLSDRFSAERPKGSFSTLEIQRTEQGDSAMYLCASSSIRADLDGYGYTFGSGTRLTVV.

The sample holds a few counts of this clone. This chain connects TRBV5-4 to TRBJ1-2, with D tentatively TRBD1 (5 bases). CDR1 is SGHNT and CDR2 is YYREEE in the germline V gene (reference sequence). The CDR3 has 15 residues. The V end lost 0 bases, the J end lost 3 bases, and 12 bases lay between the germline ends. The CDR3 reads CASSLDLGQDYGYTF. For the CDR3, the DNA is TGTGCCAGCAGCTTGGACTTAGGACAAGACTATGGCTACACCTTC.

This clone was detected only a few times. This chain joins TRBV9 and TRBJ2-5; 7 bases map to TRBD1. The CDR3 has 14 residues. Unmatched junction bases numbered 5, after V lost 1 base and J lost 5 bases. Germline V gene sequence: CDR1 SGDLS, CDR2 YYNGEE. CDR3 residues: CASSVRGGAETQYF. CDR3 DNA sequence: TGTGCCAGCAGCGTACGAGGGGGCGCGGAGACCCAGTACTTC.

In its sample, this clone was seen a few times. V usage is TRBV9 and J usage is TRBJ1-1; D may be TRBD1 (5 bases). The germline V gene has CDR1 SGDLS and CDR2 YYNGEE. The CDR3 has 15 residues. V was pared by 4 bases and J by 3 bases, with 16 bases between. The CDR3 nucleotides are TGTGCCAGCAGCCCCCAGGTAAGCAGGGACACTGAAGCTTTCTTT. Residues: CASSPQVSRDTEAFF.

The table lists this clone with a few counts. This chain's CDR3 is CASSLGLAGGPHNEQFF. In DNA form, the CDR3 reads TGTGCCAGCAGTTTGGGCCTAGCGGGAGGGCCCCACAATGAGCAGTTCTTC. The rearrangement joins TRBV27 to TRBJ2-1; 12 bases agree with TRBD2. The J segment lost 5 bases and the V segment lost 3 bases, leaving 8 bases of the junction unmatched. Germline values: CDR1 MNHEY, CDR2 SMNVEV (reference sequence). The CDR3 is made up of 17 amino acids.

The CDR3: CASSLVRGGNTIYF. The CDR3 nucleotides are TGTGCCAGCAGCTTAGTACGGGGGGGAAACACCATATATTTT. The V and J genes are TRBV11-2 and TRBJ1-3; D may be TRBD1 (5 bases). This CDR3 region has 14 residues. Germline V gene sequence: CDR1 SGHAT, CDR2 FQNNGV. Trimming cost V 1 base and J 4 bases, with 8 bases left between them.

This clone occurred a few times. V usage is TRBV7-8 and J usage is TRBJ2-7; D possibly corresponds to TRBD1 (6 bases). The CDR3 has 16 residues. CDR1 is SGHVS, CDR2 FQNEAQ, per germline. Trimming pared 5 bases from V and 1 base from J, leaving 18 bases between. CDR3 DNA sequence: TGTGCCAGCAGCACCCGGGGACAAGGACAATCCTACGAGCAGTACTTC. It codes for CASSTRGQGQSYEQYF.

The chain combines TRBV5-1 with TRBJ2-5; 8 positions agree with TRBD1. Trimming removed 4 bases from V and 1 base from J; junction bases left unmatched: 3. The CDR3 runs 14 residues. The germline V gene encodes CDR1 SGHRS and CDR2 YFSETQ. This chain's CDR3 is CASSLGQGQETQYF. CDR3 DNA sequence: TGCGCCAGCAGCCTAGGACAGGGCCAAGAGACCCAGTACTTC.

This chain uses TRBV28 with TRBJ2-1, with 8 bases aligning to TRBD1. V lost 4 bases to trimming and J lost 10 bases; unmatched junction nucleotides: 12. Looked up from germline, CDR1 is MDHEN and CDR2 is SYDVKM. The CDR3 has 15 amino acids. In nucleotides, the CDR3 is TGTGCCAGCAGTTCCCAATCAGGGGGCCAGTTGGAGCAGTTCTTC. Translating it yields CASSSQSGGQLEQFF.

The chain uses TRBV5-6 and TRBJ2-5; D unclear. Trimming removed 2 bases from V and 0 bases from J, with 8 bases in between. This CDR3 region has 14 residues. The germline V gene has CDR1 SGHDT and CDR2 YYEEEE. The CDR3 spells CASSLNRDQETQYF. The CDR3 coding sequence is TGTGCCAGCAGCTTAAACAGAGACCAAGAGACCCAGTACTTC.

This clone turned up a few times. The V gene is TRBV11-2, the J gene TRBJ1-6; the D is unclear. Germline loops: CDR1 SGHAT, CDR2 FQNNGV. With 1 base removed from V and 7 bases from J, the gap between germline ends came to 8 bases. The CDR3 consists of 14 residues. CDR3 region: CASSLASVNSPLHF. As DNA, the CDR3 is TGTGCCAGCAGCTTAGCGTCAGTCAATTCACCCCTCCACTTT.

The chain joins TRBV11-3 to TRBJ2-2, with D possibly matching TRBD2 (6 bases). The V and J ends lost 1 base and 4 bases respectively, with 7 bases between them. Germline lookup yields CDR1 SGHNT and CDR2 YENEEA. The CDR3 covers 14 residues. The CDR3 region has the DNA TGTGCCAGCAGCTTAGGGCGGGGCACCGGGGAGCTGTTTTTT. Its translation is CASSLGRGTGELFF. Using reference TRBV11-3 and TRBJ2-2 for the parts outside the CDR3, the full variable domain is EAGVVQSPRYKIIEKKQPVAFWCNPISGHNTLYWYLQNLGQGPELLIRYENEEAVDDSQLPKDRFSAERLKGVDSTLKIQPAELGDSAVYLCASSLGRGTGELFFGEGSRLTVL.